Following are 10 T cell receptor beta chains from one sample sequenced in a study of T cells of healthy individuals. TCRdb independently ran MiXCR on the 5' RACE reads; one entry per CDR3 protein. The sample has 65,000 to 95,000 distinct CDR3 sequences, 4% to 5.5% seen once. The origin of the receptors is a female donor in good health.

This sequence joins TRBV4-1 and TRBJ2-7; D is uncertain. Between the trimmed V and J ends, which lost 0 bases and 5 bases, there was a span of 14 bases. The CDR3 contains 15 residues. CDR1 and CDR2 (germline): MGHRA, YSYEKL. The CDR3 loop is CASSQEAALLDEQYF. The DNA of the CDR3 is TGCGCCAGCAGCCAAGAAGCAGCTCTCCTAGACGAGCAGTACTTC.

The table lists this clonotype with many counts. The chain employs TRBV6-1 and TRBJ1-6; possible D gene TRBD1, 6 bases. The V gene's germline CDR1 is MNHNS and CDR2 SASEGT. The CDR3 spans 16 residues. The germline V and J ends were trimmed by 4 bases and 10 bases, with 20 bases remaining between them. The CDR3 spells CASSAEYAGDGSPLHF. CDR3 sequence (DNA): TGTGCCAGCAGTGCCGAATACGCAGGGGATGGATCACCCCTCCACTTT.

The chain carries TRBV5-8 and TRBJ2-1; D is unclear. The CDR3 runs 16 residues. Germline assignment: CDR1 SGHTS and CDR2 YDEGEE. Trimming shortened V by 4 bases and J by 4 bases, and 18 bases separated the two germline ends. CDR3 in amino acids: CASSHGAPLVYNEQFF. Written as DNA, the CDR3 is TGTGCCAGCAGCCATGGTGCCCCACTTGTTTACAATGAGCAGTTCTTC.

This clonotype was recorded many times. The J gene is TRBJ2-5, the V gene TRBV5-1, with no clear D. Germline assignment: CDR1 SGHRS and CDR2 YFSETQ. The germline V and J ends were trimmed by 1 base and 0 bases, with 4 bases remaining between them. The CDR3 loop spans 13 amino acids. The CDR3 is CASSLSHQETQYF. DNA for the CDR3: TGCGCCAGCAGCTTGTCTCACCAAGAGACCCAGTACTTC.

This clonotype was detected only a few times. The chain employs TRBV27 and TRBJ2-3; D may be TRBD2 (6 bases). The germline V gene encodes CDR1 MNHEY and CDR2 SMNVEV (reference sequence). The CDR3 extends over 17 amino acids. V lost 8 bases to trimming and J lost 4 bases, with 25 bases between them. The CDR3 is CASGTPGGYGTPDTQYF. Here the CDR3 DNA reads TGTGCCAGCGGCACACCCGGGGGATACGGGACTCCAGATACGCAGTATTTT.

This clonotype was seen many times. The V and J genes are TRBV4-3 and TRBJ2-1; D might be TRBD2 (6 bases). CDR3 length: 13 residues. The germline V gene has CDR1 LGHNA and CDR2 YSLEER. V was clipped by 0 bases and J by 12 bases, with 12 bases between them. The CDR3 here is CASSQERRDRQFF. The CDR3 region has the DNA TGCGCCAGCAGCCAAGAAAGGCGGGACCGGCAGTTCTTC.

The rearrangement links TRBV5-1 to TRBJ2-1; D not resolved. V dropped 5 bases and J dropped 5 bases, with 11 bases sitting between them. The germline V gene has CDR1 SGHRS and CDR2 YFSETQ. The CDR3 totals 13 residues. CDR3 residues: CASSSTTDNEQFF. CDR3 nucleotides: TGCGCCAGCAGTAGCACTACCGACAATGAGCAGTTCTTC. The complete variable domain, with remaining parts taken from reference TRBV5-1 and TRBJ2-1, reads KAGVTQTPRYLIKTRGQQVTLSCSPISGHRSVSWYQQTPGQGLQFLFEYFSETQRNKGNFPGRFSGRQFSNSRSEMNVSTLELGDSALYLCASSSTTDNEQFFGPGTRLTVL.

In its sample, this clonotype was seen many times. The rearrangement joins TRBV4-3 to TRBJ2-3, with a possible D match to TRBD1 (6 bases). Per germline, CDR1 LGHNA and CDR2 YSLEER. The CDR3 consists of 16 residues. V lost 1 base, J lost 0 bases, and 11 bases lay in between. The CDR3 protein is CASSQGGQSSTDTQYF. The CDR3 DNA reads as TGCGCCAGCAGCCAAGGGGGACAATCTAGCACAGATACGCAGTATTTT.

This clonotype showed up many times. V usage is TRBV12-3 or TRBV12-4 and J usage is TRBJ1-5, with D perhaps TRBD1 (5 bases). This CDR3 has 15 amino acids. V was trimmed by 5 bases and J by 5 bases, leaving 16 bases between them. The CDR3: CASSPLSREDQPQHF. The CDR3 nucleotides read TGTGCCAGCAGTCCCCTAAGCAGGGAAGATCAGCCCCAGCATTTT.

This clonotype was seen a handful of times. This rearrangement joins TRBV2 to TRBJ2-1, with 15 bases aligning to TRBD2. V lost 8 bases to trimming and J lost 0 bases; unmatched junction nucleotides: 17. Germline V gives CDR1 SNHLY, CDR2 FYNNEI. The CDR3 totals 21 residues. The chain's CDR3 is CASGPGFGLAGGKSSYNEQFF. In DNA, the CDR3 is TGTGCCAGCGGGCCGGGATTTGGACTAGCGGGAGGGAAGAGCTCCTACAATGAGCAGTTCTTC.